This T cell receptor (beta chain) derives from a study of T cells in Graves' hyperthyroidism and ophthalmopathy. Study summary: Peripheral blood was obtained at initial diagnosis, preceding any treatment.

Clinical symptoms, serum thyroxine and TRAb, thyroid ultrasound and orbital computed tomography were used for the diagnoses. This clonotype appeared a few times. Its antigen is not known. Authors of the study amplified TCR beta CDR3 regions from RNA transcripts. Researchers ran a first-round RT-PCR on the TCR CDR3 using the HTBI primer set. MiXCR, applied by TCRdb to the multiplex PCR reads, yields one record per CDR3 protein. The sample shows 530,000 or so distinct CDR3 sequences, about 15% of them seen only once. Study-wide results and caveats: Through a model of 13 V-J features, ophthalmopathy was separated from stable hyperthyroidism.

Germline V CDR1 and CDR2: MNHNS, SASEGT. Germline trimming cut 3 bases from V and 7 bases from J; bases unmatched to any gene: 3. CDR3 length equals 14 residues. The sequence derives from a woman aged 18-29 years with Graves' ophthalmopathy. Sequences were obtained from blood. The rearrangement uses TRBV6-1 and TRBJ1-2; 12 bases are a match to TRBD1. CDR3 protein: CASSEGQGAVGYTF. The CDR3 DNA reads TGTGCCAGCAGTGAGGGACAGGGGGCAGTTGGCTACACCTTC.